This T cell receptor (beta chain) was profiled in a study of blood T cell repertoires in COVID-19. Looking at the study overall: PBMCs, B-cell-depleted T cells, or T cells provided the cDNA or gDNA that made up the material.

Authors' analysis steps: Amplifying reference gene primers gave estimates of nucleated cell counts. Here immunoSEQ multiplex PCR was the method, and the copy in TCRdb shows in-frame clones only, minus some. The DNA was the basis for D and trimming; V, J and clone size are from that table. The table lists about 65,000 clones, about 93% of them singletons. By share, this clone counts as medium-sized. CDR1 SGHRS and CDR2 YFSETQ come from the germline V gene. The CDR3 spans 15 residues. V was clipped by 4 bases and J by 4 bases, with 15 bases between them. The source of this sequence is a man between 65 and 85 years old with active COVID-19. Material for sequencing was peripheral blood. This chain connects TRBV5-1 to TRBJ1-5, with a possible D match to TRBD1 (5 bases). This CDR3 reads CASSRTGLLNQPQHF. The CDR3 nucleotides are TGCGCCAGCAGCCGGACGGGACTACTAAATCAGCCCCAGCATTTT.